These 21 T cell receptor beta chains originate from one sample sequenced in a study of T cell repertoires in cytomegalovirus infection. TCRdb analysed the reads with MiXCR anew, one entry per CDR3 protein. The sample comprises 510,000 or so distinct CDR3 sequences, 26% of which are singletons, and less than 15% rests with the top ten. The sequencing sample was made of PBMCs. All receptors come from a human donor in good health (CMV status not recorded). Some clones in this sample may be carry-over from other donors' samples.

This chain links TRBV5-1 with TRBJ2-7; 9 positions match TRBD1. J was trimmed by 6 bases and V by 0 bases; bases with no gene match: 7. The CDR3 spans 15 residues. The germline V gene has CDR1 SGHRS and CDR2 YFSETQ. The CDR3 DNA is TGCGCCAGCAGCTTGGGTGGGACAGGGATGACCGAGCAGTACGTC. Translated, it gives CASSLGGTGMTEQYV.

This clonotype was seen ten or more times. The chain recombines TRBV7-2 with TRBJ2-7, with 8 bases identical to TRBD2. V trimming: 1 base; J trimming: 2 bases; junction bases outside the gene matches: 4. This CDR3 has 15 amino acids. From germline, CDR1 is SGHTA and CDR2 FQGNSA. The CDR3 region is CASSLGVAGTYEQYF. CDR3 DNA sequence: TGTGCCAGCAGCTTAGGTGTAGCGGGGACCTACGAGCAGTACTTC.

The table lists this clonotype with a few counts. V gene TRBV20-1 combines with J gene TRBJ2-1, with D unresolved. The V end was cut by 3 bases, the J end by 0 bases, with 3 bases between. CDR3 length: 12 amino acids. The germline CDR1 and CDR2 sequences are DFQATT and SNEGSKA (reference sequence). The CDR3 region is CSARGSYNEQFF. DNA for the CDR3: TGCAGTGCTAGGGGCTCCTACAATGAGCAGTTCTTC.

This chain links TRBV27 with TRBJ1-1; D not resolved. This CDR3 spans 13 amino acids. CDR1 is MNHEY and CDR2 is SMNVEV in the germline V gene (reference sequence). V lost 2 bases to trimming and J lost 6 bases, with 10 bases between them. CDR3 coding DNA: TGTGCCAGCAGTTTAAACCCTACGGCTGAAGCTTTCTTT. Residues: CASSLNPTAEAFF.

V usage is TRBV6-5 and J usage is TRBJ2-7; D is ambiguous. Germline-derived CDR1 and CDR2 are MNHEY and SVGAGI. The germline V and J ends were trimmed by 9 bases and 0 bases, with 27 bases remaining between them. The CDR3 loop spans 18 amino acids. The CDR3 region is CARGGETKYLRSSYEQYF. The CDR3 region has the DNA TGTGCCAGAGGTGGTGAGACCAAATACCTAAGGAGCTCCTACGAGCAGTACTTC.

This clonotype has a handful of counts. The chain employs TRBV7-9 and TRBJ2-1, with 9 bases fitting TRBD2. The trim removed 10 bases at V and 7 bases at J, leaving 11 bases unmatched. CDR1 SEHNR and CDR2 FQNEAQ come from the germline V gene (reference sequence). The length of the CDR3 is 14 residues. Written as DNA, the CDR3 is TGTGCCACGGGATGGGCGGGGGGGGGGAATGAGCAGTTCTTC. Translation: CATGWAGGGNEQFF.

The chain carries TRBV14 and TRBJ1-3, with a tentative D call TRBD1 (5 bases). The germline CDR1 and CDR2 sequences are SGHDN and FVKESK. The V and J ends lost 5 bases and 2 bases respectively, with 19 bases between them. This CDR3 region has 17 residues. CDR3 in amino acids: CASSGNGLIGAGNTIYF. CDR3 DNA: TGTGCCAGCAGCGGAAATGGTTTGATAGGGGCTGGAAACACCATATATTTT.

This clonotype was seen at least ten times. The chain carries TRBV7-2 and TRBJ1-2, with 10 bases that match TRBD1. Germline CDR1 SGHTA, CDR2 FQGNSA. The CDR3 sequence is 16 residues long. J lost 5 bases, V lost 1 base, and 7 bases had no gene match. The CDR3 nucleotides are TGTGCCAGCAGCTTAGACCGACAGGGGGCGGGATATGGCTACACCTTC. Protein: CASSLDRQGAGYGYTF.

Turning to this clonotype: One junction end does not reproduce the germline sequence, and a read error may be involved. The chain is built from TRBV11-2 and TRBJ1-5, with no clear D. Germline CDR1 SGHAT, CDR2 FQNNGV. There are 14 residues in the CDR3. The CDR3 loop reads CTSSLDGLNQPQHF. Written as DNA, the CDR3 is TGTACCAGCAGCTTAGATGGGCTCAATCAGCCCCAGCATTTT.

This chain links TRBV5-1 with TRBJ2-1; TRBD2 aligns across 8 bases. CDR1 and CDR2 from the germline V gene are SGHRS and YFSETQ. Trimming cost V 3 bases and J 8 bases; bases outside gene matches: 4. The CDR3 covers 13 residues. CDR3 nucleotides: TGCGCCAGCAGCTCTTTGACTAGCGATGAGCAGTTCTTC. This translates into CASSSLTSDEQFF.

This clonotype showed up many times. The chain couples TRBV7-2 to TRBJ2-5, with 11 bases matching TRBD1. This CDR3 contains 19 residues. Germline CDR1 SGHTA, CDR2 FQGNSA. J gave up 5 bases and V 5 bases, and 19 bases lay outside the gene matches. The CDR3 region has the DNA TGTGCCAGCAGCCCTAGTCCCCTTAGTCCGGACAGGGGGCAGGAGACCCAGTACTTC. It codes for CASSPSPLSPDRGQETQYF. The full variable domain, rest sourced from reference TRBV7-2 and TRBJ2-5, is GAGVSQSPSNKVTEKGKDVELRCDPISGHTALYWYRQSLGQGLEFLIYFQGNSAPDKSGLPSDRFSAERTGGSVSTLTIQRTQQEDSAVYLCASSPSPLSPDRGQETQYFGPGTRLLVL.

Concerning this clonotype itself: This may be a read error, as it is one base from a much larger clone. CDR3 bases: TGTGGCAGCAGCTCATACCGACAGGGGGCAAATGGCTACACCTTC. Translated: CGSSSYRQGANGYTF. The chain recombines TRBV7-2 with TRBJ1-2, with TRBD1 matching 10 bases. CDR3 length: 15 amino acids. Germline-derived CDR1 and CDR2 are SGHTA and FQGNSA.

The chain links TRBV7-2 to TRBJ2-5; D remains unclear. CDR3 length: 12 amino acids. The germline V gene encodes CDR1 SGHTA and CDR2 FQGNSA. V lost 5 bases and J lost 7, with 11 bases in between. CDR3 sequence: CASSPPLGTQYF. In DNA, the CDR3 is TGTGCCAGCAGCCCCCCCCTGGGGACCCAGTACTTC.

The chain links TRBV19 to TRBJ1-1; TRBD1 matches at 7 bases. Germline V gene sequence: CDR1 LNHDA, CDR2 SQIVND (reference sequence). With V trimmed by 3 bases and J by 5 bases, 6 bases remained unmatched. This CDR3 is 14 amino acids long. The CDR3 here is CASSITGVATEAFF. DNA for the CDR3: TGTGCCAGTAGTATCACAGGGGTCGCGACTGAAGCTTTCTTT. Using reference TRBV19 and TRBJ1-1 for the parts outside the CDR3, the full variable domain is DGGITQSPKYLFRKEGQNVTLSCEQNLNHDAMYWYRQDPGQGLRLIYYSQIVNDFQKGDIAEGYSVSREKKESFPLTVTSAQKNPTAFYLCASSITGVATEAFFGQGTRLTVV.

This clonotype turned up a few times. The chain employs TRBV6-6 and TRBJ1-1; no firm D call. Per the germline V gene, CDR1 is MNHNY and CDR2 is SVGAGI (reference sequence). The CDR3 has 15 residues. With 4 bases removed from V and 5 bases from J, the gap between germline ends came to 17 bases. The chain's CDR3 is CASSFDGLRYTEAFF. CDR3 in DNA: TGTGCCAGCAGTTTCGACGGGTTGCGCTATACTGAAGCTTTCTTT.

V gene TRBV7-9 combines with J gene TRBJ1-2; the D is unclear. The CDR3 contains 14 residues. Trimming cost V 1 base and J 4 bases, with 10 bases left between them. CDR1 and CDR2 from the germline V gene are SEHNR and FQNEAQ (reference sequence). CDR3 residues: CASSLGPTSYGYTF. The CDR3 nucleotides are TGTGCCAGCAGCTTAGGCCCAACCAGCTATGGCTACACCTTC. Full variable domain (remainder filled in from reference TRBV7-9 and TRBJ1-2): DTGVSQNPRHKITKRGQNVTFRCDPISEHNRLYWYRQTLGQGPEFLTYFQNEAQLEKSRLLSDRFSAERPKGSFSTLEIQRTEQGDSAMYLCASSLGPTSYGYTFGSGTRLTVV.

This clonotype was observed a handful of times. This sequence joins TRBV20-1 and TRBJ2-3; D is unresolved. The germline V gene has CDR1 DFQATT and CDR2 SNEGSKA (reference sequence). CDR3 length: 13 residues. CDR3 coding DNA: TGCAGCAAAAGCCCGGTTCGCGCAGATACGCAGTATTTT. Translating it yields CSKSPVRADTQYF.

J is TRBJ2-5 and V is TRBV12-5; perhaps D is TRBD1 or TRBD2 (7 bases each). V lost 1 base and J 9 bases, leaving 27 bases between the germline ends. CDR1 and CDR2 (germline): LGHNT, FRNRAP. The CDR3 consists of 18 residues. The CDR3 nucleotides are TGTGCTAGTGGTTTGGAGGGGTCCTTGACAGGGAAGGCGGGGGCCCAGTACTTC. This codes for CASGLEGSLTGKAGAQYF.

This chain uses TRBV6-1 with TRBJ1-5, with D perhaps TRBD1 (5 bases). The germline V gene encodes CDR1 MNHNS and CDR2 SASEGT. The V and J ends lost 6 bases and 4 bases respectively, with 16 bases between them. CDR3 size: 15 residues. CDR3 amino acids: CASRPGTSVNQPQHF. The DNA of the CDR3 is TGTGCCAGCAGACCCGGGACCTCAGTTAATCAGCCCCAGCATTTT.

This clonotype was counted at least ten times. This chain links TRBV7-8 with TRBJ2-2; 9 positions match TRBD1. This CDR3 contains 15 residues. Looked up from germline, CDR1 is SGHVS and CDR2 is FQNEAQ. V lost 5 bases, J lost 4 bases, and 5 bases stayed unmatched. As DNA, the CDR3 is TGTGCCAGCAGCCTGGGACAGGGACCCACCGGGGAGCTGTTTTTT. The encoded protein is CASSLGQGPTGELFF.

The chain carries TRBV4-1 and TRBJ1-1; the D is unclear. V shed 0 bases and J shed 1 base, with 9 bases lying between them. Germline CDR1 MGHRA, CDR2 YSYEKL. This CDR3 region has 15 residues. CDR3 region: CASSQEGVTNTEAFF. As DNA, the CDR3 is TGCGCCAGCAGCCAAGAGGGCGTAACGAACACTGAAGCTTTCTTT.